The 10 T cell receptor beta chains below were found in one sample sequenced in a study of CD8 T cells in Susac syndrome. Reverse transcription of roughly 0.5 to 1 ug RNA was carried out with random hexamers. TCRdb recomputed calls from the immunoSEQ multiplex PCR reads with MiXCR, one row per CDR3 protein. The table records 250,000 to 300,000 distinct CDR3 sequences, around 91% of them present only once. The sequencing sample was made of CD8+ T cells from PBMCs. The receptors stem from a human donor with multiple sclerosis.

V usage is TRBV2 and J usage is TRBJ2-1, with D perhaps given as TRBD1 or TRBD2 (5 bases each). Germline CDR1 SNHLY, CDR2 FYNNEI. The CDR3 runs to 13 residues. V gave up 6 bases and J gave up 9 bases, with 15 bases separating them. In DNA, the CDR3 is TGTGCCAGCAGGGTCGGGACCCGAGGTGAGCAGTTCTTC. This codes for CASRVGTRGEQFF. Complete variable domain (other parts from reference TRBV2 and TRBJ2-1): EPEVTQTPSHQVTQMGQEVILRCVPISNHLYFYWYRQILGQKVEFLVSFYNNEISEKSEIFDDQFSVERPDGSNFTLKIRSTKLEDSAMYFCASRVGTRGEQFFGPGTRLTVL.

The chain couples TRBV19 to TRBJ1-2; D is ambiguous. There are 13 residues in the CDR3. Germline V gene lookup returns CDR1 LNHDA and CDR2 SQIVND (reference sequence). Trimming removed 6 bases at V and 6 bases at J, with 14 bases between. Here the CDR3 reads CASRPGSLHGYTF. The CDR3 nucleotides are TGTGCCAGTAGACCAGGATCCCTACATGGCTACACCTTC.

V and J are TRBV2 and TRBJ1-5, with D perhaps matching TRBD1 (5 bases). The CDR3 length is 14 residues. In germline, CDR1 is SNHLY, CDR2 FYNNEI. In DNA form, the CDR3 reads TGTGAAGACCTCCTCCAGGGTAGCAATCAGCCCCAGCATTTT. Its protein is CEDLLQGSNQPQHF.

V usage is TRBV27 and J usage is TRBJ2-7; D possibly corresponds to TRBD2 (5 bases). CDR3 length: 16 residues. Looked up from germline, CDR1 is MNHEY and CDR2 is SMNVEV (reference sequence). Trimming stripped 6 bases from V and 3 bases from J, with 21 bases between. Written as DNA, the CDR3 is TGTGCCAGCAGCCCGGTCGGGGAAAACGGATACTACGAGCAGTACTTC. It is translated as CASSPVGENGYYEQYF.

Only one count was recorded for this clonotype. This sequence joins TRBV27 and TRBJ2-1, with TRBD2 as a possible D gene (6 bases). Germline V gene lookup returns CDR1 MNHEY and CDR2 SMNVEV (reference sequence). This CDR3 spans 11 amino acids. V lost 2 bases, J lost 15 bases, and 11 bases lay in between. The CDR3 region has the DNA TGTGCCAGCAGTTTAGGAGGGGAAAGGTTCTTC. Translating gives CASSLGGERFF.

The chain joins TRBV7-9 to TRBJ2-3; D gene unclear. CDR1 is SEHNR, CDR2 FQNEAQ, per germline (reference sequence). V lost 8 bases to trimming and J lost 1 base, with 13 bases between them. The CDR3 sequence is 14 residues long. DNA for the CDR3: TGTGCCAGCCACCCTGGTGGGGGCACAGATACGCAGTATTTT. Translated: CASHPGGGTDTQYF.

The CDR3 loop is CASSSFLGETQYF. In DNA form, the CDR3 reads TGTGCCAGCAGCTCGTTCCTGGGGGAGACCCAGTACTTC. V is TRBV7-6 and J is TRBJ2-5; no definite D call. The V and J ends lost 4 bases and 5 bases respectively, with 11 bases between them. Germline V gene sequence: CDR1 SGHVS, CDR2 FNYEAQ. The CDR3 length is 13 residues.

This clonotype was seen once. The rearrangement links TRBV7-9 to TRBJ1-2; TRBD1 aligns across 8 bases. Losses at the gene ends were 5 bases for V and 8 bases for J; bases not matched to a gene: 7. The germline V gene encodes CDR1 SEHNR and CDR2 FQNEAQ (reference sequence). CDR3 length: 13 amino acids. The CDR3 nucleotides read TGTGCCAGCAGCCTCGGACAGGGTTGGGGCTACACCTTC. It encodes CASSLGQGWGYTF.

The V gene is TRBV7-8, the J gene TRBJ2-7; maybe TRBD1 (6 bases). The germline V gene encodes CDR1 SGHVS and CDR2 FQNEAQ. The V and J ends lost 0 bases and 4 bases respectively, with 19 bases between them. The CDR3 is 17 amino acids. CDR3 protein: CASSLAVGQGLWYEQYF. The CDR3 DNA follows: TGTGCCAGCAGCTTAGCCGTCGGGCAGGGGTTATGGTACGAGCAGTACTTC.

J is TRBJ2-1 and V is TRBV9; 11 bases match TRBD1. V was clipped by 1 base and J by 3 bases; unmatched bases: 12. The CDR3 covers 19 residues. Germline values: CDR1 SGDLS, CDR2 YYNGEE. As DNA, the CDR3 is TGTGCCAGCAGCGTAAACCGGGACAGGGGGGACCCGGGCTACAATGAGCAGTTCTTC. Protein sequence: CASSVNRDRGDPGYNEQFF.